This TCR beta chain comes out of a study of T cells in Graves' hyperthyroidism and ophthalmopathy. Findings of the study overall: Most clonotypes that expanded in the thyroid above 0.001 also showed up in blood.

The CDR3 totals 15 residues. Germline V gene lookup returns CDR1 SGHRS and CDR2 YFSETQ. V was pared by 3 bases and J by 4 bases, with 5 bases of the junction left unmatched. The source material, RNA transcripts, was used to amplify TCR beta CDR3 regions. First-round RT-PCR targeting the TCR CDR3 was performed with the HTBI primer set. TCRdb reanalysed the multiplex PCR reads using MiXCR and keeps one entry per CDR3 protein. In the table there are 300,000 to 350,000 distinct CDR3 sequences, about 21% of which are singletons. On this clonotype: As yet, its antigen is unknown.

This chain links TRBV5-1 with TRBJ2-1, with TRBD1 matching over 9 bases. The sequenced sample consisted of blood. This sequence originates from a woman aged 45-65 years with Graves' hyperthyroidism. DNA of the CDR3: TGCGCCAGCAGCTCTGGTGGGACAGGGTACAATGAGCAGTTCTTC. Its protein product is CASSSGGTGYNEQFF. Filled out from reference TRBV5-1 and TRBJ2-1, the complete variable domain reads KAGVTQTPRYLIKTRGQQVTLSCSPISGHRSVSWYQQTPGQGLQFLFEYFSETQRNKGNFPGRFSGRQFSNSRSEMNVSTLELGDSALYLCASSSGGTGYNEQFFGPGTRLTVL.